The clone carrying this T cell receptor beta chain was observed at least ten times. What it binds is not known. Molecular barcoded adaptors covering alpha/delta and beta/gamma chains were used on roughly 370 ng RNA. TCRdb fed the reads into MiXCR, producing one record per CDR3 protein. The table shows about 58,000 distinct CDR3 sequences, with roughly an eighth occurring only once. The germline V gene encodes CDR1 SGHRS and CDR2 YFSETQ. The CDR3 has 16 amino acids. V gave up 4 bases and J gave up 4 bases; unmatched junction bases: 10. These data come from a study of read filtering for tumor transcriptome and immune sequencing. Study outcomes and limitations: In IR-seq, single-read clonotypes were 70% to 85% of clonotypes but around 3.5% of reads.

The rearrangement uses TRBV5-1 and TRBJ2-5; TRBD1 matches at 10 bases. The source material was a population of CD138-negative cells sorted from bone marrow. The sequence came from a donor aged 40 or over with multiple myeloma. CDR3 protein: CASSRSGTGVLETQYF. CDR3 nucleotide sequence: TGCGCCAGCAGCAGATCCGGGACAGGGGTCCTAGAGACCCAGTACTTC.